This T cell receptor (beta chain) was recovered during a study of blood T cell repertoires in COVID-19 (dated by TCRdb to 2019 to 2021). Notes on the research overall: Samples covering the acute and convalescent phases of COVID-19 were provided by collaborators in the United States, Italy and Spain. The sample metadata nearly always contained a de-identified subject ID, COVID-19 status, age in years and sex. The dataset comprised deeply sampled blood TCRbeta repertoires from subjects exposed to, actively infected with, or recovered from COVID-19. The material from the prospective study consisted of cDNA or gDNA derived from T cells, B-cell-depleted T cells, or PBMCs. Where HLA class I and class II types were available, the types were taken from metadata supplied by the sample provider, not from assay-based typing. The samples were drawn from two sources: the first 160 participants of the ongoing ImmuneRACE study, and 1,000 to 1,500 subjects contributed by 6 global collaborators. The repertoires were released in a freely available public database meant as a resource for research on the immune response to SARS-CoV-2.

On this clone itself: Its antigen is not yet known. Base qualities are missing; no much larger clone stands one base away.

Results the study describes overall, beyond this receptor: How much clinical and demographic metadata was included differed by source and by participant, and the metadata was provided uncurated.

CDR1 LNHDA and CDR2 SQIVND were looked up in the germline V gene (reference sequence). From the cysteine up to the phenylalanine, the CDR3 has a length of 15 residues. CDR3 DNA only is kept here, 45 bases in frame from base 1. The germline V and J ends show losses of 6 bases and 2 bases respectively, and no gene match explains 2 bases of the junction. The immunoSEQ Assay, a bias-controlled multiplex PCR, was used to amplify TCRbeta CDR3 regions from genomic DNA. Per the source publication's procedure: The number of nucleated cells in each sample was estimated from the amplification of reference gene primers within the assay. To quantify the absolute abundance of each unique TCRbeta CDR3 rearrangement, sequence reads were collapsed and filtered. For each sample, productive Simpson clonality was calculated as the square root of Simpson's diversity index over productive rearrangements. As stored in TCRdb, this immuneACCESS dataset retains in-frame rearrangements with V and J assigned. A fraction of the clones does not appear; measured against another copy, unresolved V genes explain less than half of the discrepancy, and the remainder lacks a known reason. V and J calls and clone size are as listed in that table; D and trimming were resolved from the DNA. This sample is represented by about 20,000 clones; about 88% of them were singletons. The leading ten clones occupy roughly 11% of the sample.

Whole blood was collected in K2EDTA tubes by collaborating institutions according to the institutions' own protocols. For TCRbeta analysis, collaborator samples were shipped as frozen whole blood, as isolated PBMCs, or as DNA extracted from either sample type. The sequence links TRBV19 to TRBJ1-4; TRBD1 fits 11 bases in the junction. This sequence was found in a human donor in a cohort sampled during active COVID-19. The source material was peripheral blood. The encoded CDR3 is CASSRTGGTNEKLFF. The DNA sequence is as follows: TGTGCCAGTAGCCGGACAGGGGGCACTAATGAAAAACTGTTTTTT.